This TCR beta chain was profiled in a study of shared clonotypes between healthy human individuals. Study-wide results and caveats: Clonotype sharing among donors likely depends on sequencing depth.

As regards this clone: Its cognate antigen is unknown.

The CD4+ fraction was divided into a CD45RA+ naive subset and a CD45RA-negative memory subset. In the sorted-subset replicate PCRs, 150 to 200 ng DNA, tens of thousands of T cell genomes, was used. Sequencing was performed with immunoSEQ multiplex PCR; in TCRdb, only in-frame clones are kept and a portion is missing. This sample carries over a million clones, around 78% of them seen once, and the ten largest clones take 0.5% to 0.6%. The trim removed 3 bases at V and 3 bases at J, leaving 10 bases unmatched. The germline V gene encodes CDR1 WNHNN and CDR2 SYGVQD (reference sequence). There are 17 residues in the CDR3.

The TCR was taken from a young man in good health. Some clones in this sample may be carry-over from other donors' samples. This chain connects TRBV10-1 to TRBJ2-3; 9 bases are a match to TRBD1. The specimen sequenced was memory CD4+ T cells from PBMCs. This sample's subset: CD45RA-negative fraction. The CDR3 sequence: CASSDSYRGLRTDTQYF. The CDR3 DNA reads as TGCGCCAGCAGTGATTCCTACAGGGGGCTAAGGACAGATACGCAGTATTTT.